Shown below are 10 T cell receptor beta chains from a single sample sequenced in a study of cytomegalovirus exposure and HLA in healthy donors. The data were produced by immunoSEQ multiplex PCR, yet TCRdb's version contains in-frame clones alone and is incomplete. This sample has 100,000 to 150,000 clones; about 94% occur once, and the top ten carry roughly 1.2%. The specimen sequenced was PBMCs. These receptors originate from a young woman in good health and CMV-seronegative.

This clone has a count of ten or more. V is TRBV6-5 and J is TRBJ1-1; 7 bases agree with TRBD1. The CDR3 is 13 residues long. V was clipped by 8 bases and J by 2 bases; unmatched bases: 5. Germline CDR1 MNHEY, CDR2 SVGAGI. The CDR3 region is CASLRQGNTEAFF. CDR3 sequence (DNA): TGTGCCAGCCTGAGACAGGGTAACACTGAAGCTTTCTTT.

The chain links TRBV2 to TRBJ1-3; 8 positions match TRBD1. V was clipped by 2 bases and J by 4 bases; unmatched bases: 4. The CDR3 is made up of 15 amino acids. Per germline, CDR1 SNHLY and CDR2 FYNNEI. The DNA for the CDR3 is TGTGCCAGCAGTGAACAGGGGGCAACGGGAAACACCATATATTTT. Translating it yields CASSEQGATGNTIYF.

The chain joins TRBV7-3 to TRBJ2-1, with 7 bases that match TRBD2. Trimming at V came to 5 bases and at J to 0 bases, leaving 16 bases not matched to a gene. CDR3 length: 19 residues. Germline lookup yields CDR1 SGHTA and CDR2 FQGTGA. CDR3 in amino acids: CASSRGVVASLGSYNEQFF. CDR3 nucleotides: TGTGCCAGCAGCCGGGGGGTCGTTGCTAGCCTAGGCTCCTACAATGAGCAGTTCTTC.

This clone was picked up one time. The chain couples TRBV4-1 to TRBJ1-6; no firm D call. Between the trimmed V and J ends, which lost 0 bases and 7 bases, there was a span of 10 bases. The germline gives CDR1 MGHRA, CDR2 YSYEKL. CDR3 length: 15 residues. CDR3 sequence: CASSQDQVSNSPLHF. The CDR3 DNA sequence: TGCGCCAGCAGCCAAGATCAGGTATCCAATTCACCCCTCCACTTT.

As DNA, the CDR3 is TGTGCCAGCAGCTTCGTACTAGCGGGAGGGCACGAGCAGTACTTC. Its protein is CASSFVLAGGHEQYF. V and J are TRBV7-2 and TRBJ2-7; 13 bases match TRBD2. The CDR3 is 15 residues long. The V and J ends lost 3 bases and 5 bases, in that order; junction bases with no gene match: 4. CDR1 is SGHTA, CDR2 FQGNSA, per germline. Together with reference TRBV7-2 and TRBJ2-7, the CDR3 gives the full variable domain: GAGVSQSPSNKVTEKGKDVELRCDPISGHTALYWYRQSLGQGLEFLIYFQGNSAPDKSGLPSDRFSAERTGGSVSTLTIQRTQQEDSAVYLCASSFVLAGGHEQYFGPGTRLTVT.

The chain recombines TRBV10-3 with TRBJ1-5; D might be TRBD1 (5 bases). Per germline, CDR1 ENHRY and CDR2 SYGVKD. The CDR3 has 15 amino acids. The V and J ends lost 4 bases and 5 bases respectively, with 15 bases between them. The CDR3 bases are TGTGCCATCAGTGCGGTTGACAGAGAAGATCAGCCCCAGCATTTT. Its protein product is CAISAVDREDQPQHF.

The genes are TRBV5-1 and TRBJ2-1; 11 positions agree with TRBD2. V trimming: 0 bases; J trimming: 8 bases; junction bases outside the gene matches: 7. The CDR3 covers 16 residues. Germline assignment: CDR1 SGHRS and CDR2 YFSETQ. Here the CDR3 reads CASSLVPSGGFDEQFF. The DNA of the CDR3 is TGCGCCAGCAGCTTGGTTCCTAGCGGGGGGTTCGATGAGCAGTTCTTC. Full variable domain (missing parts from reference TRBV5-1 and TRBJ2-1): KAGVTQTPRYLIKTRGQQVTLSCSPISGHRSVSWYQQTPGQGLQFLFEYFSETQRNKGNFPGRFSGRQFSNSRSEMNVSTLELGDSALYLCASSLVPSGGFDEQFFGPGTRLTVL.

The chain combines TRBV7-6 with TRBJ1-3; tentatively, D is TRBD1 (6 bases). This CDR3 comprises 17 residues. Germline CDR1 reads SGHVS; CDR2 reads FNYEAQ. V lost 1 base and J 0 bases, leaving 13 bases between the germline ends. The DNA for the CDR3 is TGTGCCAGCAGCTTAGTATTAGGGGGAAACTCTGGAAACACCATATATTTT. Its protein is CASSLVLGGNSGNTIYF.

This chain links TRBV7-9 with TRBJ1-5; D not certain. There are 13 residues in the CDR3. Between the trimmed V and J ends, which lost 8 bases and 5 bases, there was a span of 13 bases. The germline V gene has CDR1 SEHNR and CDR2 FQNEAQ (reference sequence). The CDR3 here is CASSRDFDQPQHF. The CDR3 bases are TGTGCCAGCTCGCGGGATTTCGATCAGCCCCAGCATTTT.

Here the CDR3 DNA reads TGCGCCAGCAGCTTGGAGCAATTAGGACAGGGGGGAGAGACCCAGTACTTC. It yields the protein CASSLEQLGQGGETQYF. The V call is TRBV5-1, the J call TRBJ2-5, with TRBD1 matching 10 bases. Per the germline V gene, CDR1 is SGHRS and CDR2 is YFSETQ. Germline trimming cut 0 bases from V and 4 bases from J; bases unmatched to any gene: 9. The CDR3 extends over 17 amino acids.